What follows are 16 T cell receptor beta chains derived from one specimen sequenced in a study of blood T cell repertoires in COVID-19. The table came from immunoSEQ multiplex PCR; TCRdb's copy has only in-frame clones and leaves some out. The sample has approximately 200,000 clones; about 80% are singletons. Sequenced input: PBMCs or T cells enriched from blood (not recorded which). All receptors come from a man between 60 and 75 years old who had recovered from COVID-19.

This clone was seen only a few times. The chain uses TRBV12-5 and TRBJ1-5; D remains unclear. Germline V CDR1 and CDR2: LGHNT, FRNRAP. The CDR3 consists of 13 residues. Trimming left V 6 bases short and J 0 bases short, with 6 bases between. The CDR3 here is CASGPGSNQPQHF. CDR3 in DNA: TGTGCTAGTGGCCCCGGTAGCAATCAGCCCCAGCATTTT.

V usage is TRBV28 and J usage is TRBJ1-5; D may be TRBD1 (6 bases). The ends were cut back, 1 base at V and 4 bases at J, with 26 bases in the middle. The germline CDR1 and CDR2 sequences are MDHEN and SYDVKM. The CDR3 has 20 amino acids. The CDR3 region has the DNA TGTGCCAGCAGTTTATCCGTTATGATCGGACAGCAAAGTTCGAATCAGCCCCAGCATTTT. Translated, it gives CASSLSVMIGQQSSNQPQHF.

V usage is TRBV24-1 and J usage is TRBJ2-7; weak D call: TRBD1 (6 bases). The CDR3 length is 14 residues. Trimming removed 3 bases from V and 5 bases from J, with 13 bases in between. CDR1 and CDR2 (germline): KGHDR, SFDVKD. The chain's CDR3 is CATSDPDRTNEQYF. The CDR3 DNA sequence: TGTGCCACCAGTGATCCCGACAGGACCAACGAGCAGTACTTC.

The chain couples TRBV6-2 or TRBV6-3 to TRBJ1-5; 8 bases map to TRBD1. Germline CDR1 is MNHEY and CDR2 is SVGEGT. The junction had 5 bases not matched to a gene; V was cut back by 2 bases and J by 2 bases. CDR3 length: 16 residues. The chain's CDR3 is CASSYSRGQGNQPQHF. Here the CDR3 DNA reads TGTGCCAGCAGTTACAGCAGGGGGCAAGGCAATCAGCCCCAGCATTTT.

Of note for this clone: The junction does not match germline at one end; this may be a read error. The chain has TRBV15 and TRBJ2-7; D might be TRBD2 (6 bases). The CDR3 length is 15 residues. The V gene's germline CDR1 is LNHNV and CDR2 YYDKDF (reference sequence). The CDR3 region is CATSRDRTSSHEQYF. The DNA for the CDR3 is TGTGCCACCAGCAGAGATCGCACTAGCTCCCACGAGCAGTACTTC.

The chain joins TRBV11-3 to TRBJ2-1; 10 bases match TRBD1. V trimming: 3 bases; J trimming: 10 bases; junction bases outside the gene matches: 6. Per germline, CDR1 SGHNT and CDR2 YENEEA. The CDR3 loop spans 14 amino acids. The CDR3 loop reads CASSLGTGVGEQFF. As DNA, the CDR3 is TGTGCCAGCAGCTTGGGGACAGGGGTTGGGGAGCAGTTCTTC.

This clone was observed a single time. The chain couples TRBV7-9 to TRBJ1-5; TRBD1 matches at 7 bases. CDR1 and CDR2 (germline): SEHNR, FQNEAQ (reference sequence). The CDR3 spans 17 residues. Losses at the gene ends were 6 bases for V and 0 bases for J; bases not matched to a gene: 11. CDR3 in amino acids: CASSHGTEMYSNQPQHF. Written as DNA, the CDR3 is TGTGCCAGCAGTCATGGGACAGAGATGTATAGCAATCAGCCCCAGCATTTT.

J is TRBJ1-1 and V is TRBV19; no clear D gene. The CDR3 is 15 amino acids. The V and J ends lost 2 bases and 1 base respectively, with 11 bases between them. Germline CDR1 is LNHDA and CDR2 is SQIVND (reference sequence). The CDR3 loop reads CASSISWQKNTEAFF. For the CDR3, the DNA is TGTGCCAGTAGTATATCTTGGCAGAAGAACACTGAAGCTTTCTTT. The variable domain in full, with the rest retrieved from reference TRBV19 and TRBJ1-1, is DGGITQSPKYLFRKEGQNVTLSCEQNLNHDAMYWYRQDPGQGLRLIYYSQIVNDFQKGDIAEGYSVSREKKESFPLTVTSAQKNPTAFYLCASSISWQKNTEAFFGQGTRLTVV.

The chain is built from TRBV12-5 and TRBJ1-2, with 7 bases fitting TRBD1. Germline CDR1 and CDR2: LGHNT and FRNRAP. With 7 bases clipped from V and 6 bases from J, the junction kept 5 bases outside the gene matches. The CDR3 covers 12 residues. CDR3 amino acids: CASAKQGHGYTF. The CDR3, as DNA: TGTGCTAGTGCCAAACAGGGGCATGGCTACACCTTC.

This clone was picked up one time. This chain joins TRBV11-2 and TRBJ1-2, with TRBD1 identical over 10 bases. Per the germline V gene, CDR1 is SGHAT and CDR2 is FQNNGV. There are 14 residues in the CDR3. The J segment lost 8 bases and the V segment lost 5 bases, leaving 8 bases of the junction unmatched. CDR3 nucleotides: TGTGCCAGCAGCCATGGGACAGGGGCAGGGGGCTACACCTTC. It encodes CASSHGTGAGGYTF.

The chain joins TRBV5-1 to TRBJ1-1, with D perhaps TRBD1 (5 bases). CDR1 and CDR2 (germline): SGHRS, YFSETQ. V lost 5 bases to trimming and J lost 1 base, with 12 bases between them. The CDR3 loop spans 14 amino acids. Here the CDR3 DNA reads TGCGCCAGCAGTGGGGGGACTCCGAACACTGAAGCTTTCTTT. It specifies CASSGGTPNTEAFF.

The rearrangement uses TRBV3-1 (or the pseudogene TRBV3-2) and TRBJ2-2; 9 bases are a match to TRBD1. CDR1 and CDR2 (germline): LGHDT, YNNKEL (reference sequence). The CDR3 has 15 amino acids. V shed 5 bases and J 7 bases; nucleotides not matched to a gene: 8. CDR3 loop: CASSAIQGAGGELFF. The DNA for the CDR3 is TGTGCCAGCAGCGCCATACAGGGGGCAGGCGGGGAGCTGTTTTTT.

The chain joins TRBV4-2 to TRBJ1-1; TRBD1 aligns across 7 bases. The germline V gene encodes CDR1 LGHNA and CDR2 YNFKEQ. V dropped 4 bases and J dropped 1; count of bases not matched to a gene: 12. The CDR3 covers 17 residues. The CDR3: CASSPTFRQGENTEAFF. The CDR3 DNA is TGTGCCAGCAGCCCCACTTTTAGACAGGGAGAGAACACTGAAGCTTTCTTT.

The rearrangement joins TRBV3-1 (or the pseudogene TRBV3-2) to TRBJ2-1, with 7 positions matching TRBD1. Germline V gives CDR1 LGHDT, CDR2 YNNKEL (reference sequence). The CDR3 extends over 16 amino acids. Trimming removed 3 bases from V and 6 bases from J; junction bases left unmatched: 11. The CDR3 nucleotides read TGTGCCAGCAGCCACCTGACAGGGTTCTCTATCAATGAGCAGTTCTTC. Translation gives CASSHLTGFSINEQFF.

This clone occurred a few times. V usage is TRBV5-4 and J usage is TRBJ1-2; 9 bases align to TRBD1. The germline gives CDR1 SGHNT, CDR2 YYREEE (reference sequence). Trimming at V came to 4 bases and at J to 10 bases, leaving 14 bases not matched to a gene. The CDR3 totals 15 residues. CDR3 protein: CASSLDRGSWGSYTF. CDR3 bases: TGTGCCAGCAGCCTGGACAGGGGATCGTGGGGGTCCTACACCTTC.

The chain is built from TRBV15 and TRBJ2-5, with 7 bases that match TRBD2. There are 14 residues in the CDR3. With 9 bases clipped from V and 0 bases from J, the junction kept 7 bases outside the gene matches. CDR1 is LNHNV, CDR2 YYDKDF, per germline (reference sequence). CDR3 coding DNA: TGTGCCACAGCGGGGACGCCAAACCAAGAGACCCAGTACTTC. Translated: CATAGTPNQETQYF.